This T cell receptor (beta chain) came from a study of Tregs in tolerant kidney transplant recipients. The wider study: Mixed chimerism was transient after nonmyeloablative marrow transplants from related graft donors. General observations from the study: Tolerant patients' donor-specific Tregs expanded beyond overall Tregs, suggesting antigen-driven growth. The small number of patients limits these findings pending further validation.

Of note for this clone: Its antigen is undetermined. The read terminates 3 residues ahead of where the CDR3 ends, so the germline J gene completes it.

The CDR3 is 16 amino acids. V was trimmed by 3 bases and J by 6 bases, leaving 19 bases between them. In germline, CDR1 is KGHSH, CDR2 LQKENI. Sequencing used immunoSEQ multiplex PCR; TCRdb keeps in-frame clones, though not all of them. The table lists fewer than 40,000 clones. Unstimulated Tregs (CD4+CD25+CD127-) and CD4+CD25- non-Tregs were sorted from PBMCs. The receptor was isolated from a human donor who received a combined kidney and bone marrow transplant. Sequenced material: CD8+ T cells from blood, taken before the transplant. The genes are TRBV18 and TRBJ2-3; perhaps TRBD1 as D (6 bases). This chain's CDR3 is CASSPPQGSLGDTQYF. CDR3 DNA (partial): TGTGCCAGCTCACCCCCACAGGGCTCCTTGGGTGATACG.